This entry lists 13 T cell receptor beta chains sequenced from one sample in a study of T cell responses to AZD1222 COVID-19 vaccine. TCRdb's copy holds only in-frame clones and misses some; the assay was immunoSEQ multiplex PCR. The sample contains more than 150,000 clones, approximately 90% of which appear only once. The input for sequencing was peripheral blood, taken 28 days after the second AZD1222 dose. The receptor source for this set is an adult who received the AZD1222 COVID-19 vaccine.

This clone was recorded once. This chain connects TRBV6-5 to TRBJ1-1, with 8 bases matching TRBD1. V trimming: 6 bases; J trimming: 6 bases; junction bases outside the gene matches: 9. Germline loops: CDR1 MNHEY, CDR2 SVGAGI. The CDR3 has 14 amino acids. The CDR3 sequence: CASSPDRGIPEAFF. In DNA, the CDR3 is TGTGCCAGCAGCCCCGACAGGGGTATTCCTGAAGCTTTCTTT.

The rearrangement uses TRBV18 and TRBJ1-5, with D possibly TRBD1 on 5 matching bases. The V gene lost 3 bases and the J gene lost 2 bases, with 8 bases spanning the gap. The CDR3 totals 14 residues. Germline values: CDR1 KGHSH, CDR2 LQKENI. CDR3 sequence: CASSPGVGNQPQHF. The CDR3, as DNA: TGTGCCAGCTCACCGGGGGTCGGCAATCAGCCCCAGCATTTT.

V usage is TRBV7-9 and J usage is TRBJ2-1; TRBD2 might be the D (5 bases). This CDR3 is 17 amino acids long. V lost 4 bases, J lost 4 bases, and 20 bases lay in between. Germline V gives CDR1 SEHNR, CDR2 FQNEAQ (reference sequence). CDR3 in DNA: TGTGCCAGCAGCTCGGGGTACTCGGGCTCCTTATACAATGAGCAGTTCTTC. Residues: CASSSGYSGSLYNEQFF.

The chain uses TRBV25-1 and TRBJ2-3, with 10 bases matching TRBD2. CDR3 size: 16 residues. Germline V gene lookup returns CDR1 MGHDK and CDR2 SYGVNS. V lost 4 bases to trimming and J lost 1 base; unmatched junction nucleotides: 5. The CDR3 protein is CASSGTSGRGTDTQYF. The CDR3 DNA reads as TGTGCCAGCAGTGGGACTAGCGGTAGGGGCACAGATACGCAGTATTTT.

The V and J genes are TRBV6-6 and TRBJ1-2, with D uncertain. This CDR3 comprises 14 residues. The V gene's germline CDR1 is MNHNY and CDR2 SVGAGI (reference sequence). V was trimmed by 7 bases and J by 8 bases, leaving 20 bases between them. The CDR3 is CASIVESTLGGYTF. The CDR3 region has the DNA TGTGCCAGCATTGTCGAGTCTACTCTCGGGGGCTACACCTTC.

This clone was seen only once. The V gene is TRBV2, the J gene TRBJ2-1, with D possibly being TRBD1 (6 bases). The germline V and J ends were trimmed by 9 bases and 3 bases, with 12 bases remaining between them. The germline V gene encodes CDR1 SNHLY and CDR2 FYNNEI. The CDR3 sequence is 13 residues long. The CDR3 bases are TGTGCCAGTCAGGGGTCCTACTACAATGAGCAGTTCTTC. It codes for CASQGSYYNEQFF.

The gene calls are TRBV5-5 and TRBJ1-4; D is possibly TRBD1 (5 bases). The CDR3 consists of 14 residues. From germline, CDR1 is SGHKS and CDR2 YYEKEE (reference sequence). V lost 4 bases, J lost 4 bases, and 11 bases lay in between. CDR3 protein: CASSLGASNEKLFF. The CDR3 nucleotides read TGTGCCAGCAGCCTCGGGGCCAGTAATGAAAAACTGTTTTTT.

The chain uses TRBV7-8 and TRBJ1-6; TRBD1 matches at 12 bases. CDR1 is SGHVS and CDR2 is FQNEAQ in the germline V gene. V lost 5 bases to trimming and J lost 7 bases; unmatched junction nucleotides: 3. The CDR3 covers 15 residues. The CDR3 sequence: CASSPGQGANSPLHF. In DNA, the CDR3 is TGTGCCAGCAGCCCGGGACAGGGGGCGAATTCACCCCTCCACTTT.

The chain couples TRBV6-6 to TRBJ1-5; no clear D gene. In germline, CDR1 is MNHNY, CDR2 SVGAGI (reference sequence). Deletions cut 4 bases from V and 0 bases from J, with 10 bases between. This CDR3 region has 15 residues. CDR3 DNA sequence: TGTGCCAGCAGTTCGAGACTGGATAGCAATCAGCCCCAGCATTTT. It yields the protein CASSSRLDSNQPQHF.

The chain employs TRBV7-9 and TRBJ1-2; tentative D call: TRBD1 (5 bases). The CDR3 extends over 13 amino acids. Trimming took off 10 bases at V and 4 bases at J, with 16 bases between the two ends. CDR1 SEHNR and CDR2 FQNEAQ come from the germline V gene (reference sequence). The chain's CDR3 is CATRTTGAYGYTF. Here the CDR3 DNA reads TGTGCCACGCGAACCACAGGCGCCTATGGCTACACCTTC.

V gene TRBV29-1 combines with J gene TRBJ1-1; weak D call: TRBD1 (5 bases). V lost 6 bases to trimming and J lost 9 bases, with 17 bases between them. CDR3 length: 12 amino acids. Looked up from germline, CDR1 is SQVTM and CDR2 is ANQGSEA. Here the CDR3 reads CSVKQAIGKAFF. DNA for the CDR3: TGCAGCGTCAAACAGGCCATAGGGAAAGCTTTCTTT.

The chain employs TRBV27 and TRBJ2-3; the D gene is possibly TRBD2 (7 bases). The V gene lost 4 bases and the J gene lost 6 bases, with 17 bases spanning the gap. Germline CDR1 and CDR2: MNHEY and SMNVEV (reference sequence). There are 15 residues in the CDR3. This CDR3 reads CASSYLSGGADTQYF. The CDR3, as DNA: TGTGCCAGCAGTTATCTTTCGGGGGGCGCGGATACGCAGTATTTT.

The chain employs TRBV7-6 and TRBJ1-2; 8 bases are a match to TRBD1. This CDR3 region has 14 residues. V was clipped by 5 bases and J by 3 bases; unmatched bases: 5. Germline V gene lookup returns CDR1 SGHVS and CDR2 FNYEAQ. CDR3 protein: CASSPTGGDYGYTF. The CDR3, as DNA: TGTGCCAGCAGCCCCACAGGGGGAGACTATGGCTACACCTTC.